The rows below give T cell receptor beta chains drawn from one sample of a study of vaccination effects on CD4 cells after COVID-19. Profiled with immunoSEQ multiplex PCR; TCRdb holds only in-frame clones, not every one. Of about 46,000 clones listed, roughly 72% are singletons. Their specific antigens are unknown. Material: CD4+ T cells from PBMCs cultured without peptide, obtained before COVID-19 vaccination. These receptors were collected from a human donor who had a prior SARS-CoV-2 infection. Each CDR3 is given with its conserved first and last residue. The D gene is left open where the match is weak. The size field is filled for only some rows; it gives once, few, many or a size class.

J: TRBJ1-5; V: TRBV7-3; size: NA; D: NA; CDR3: CASSLTLEGSNQPQHF; DNA: TGTGCCAGCAGCTTAACGTTAGAAGGGAGCAATCAGCCCCAGCATTTT
J: TRBJ1-5; V: TRBV6-2/TRBV6-3; size: once; D: NA; CDR3: CASSYPRSDQPQHF; DNA: TGTGCCAGCAGTTACCCGAGATCGGATCAGCCCCAGCATTTT
J: TRBJ2-5; V: TRBV9; size: NA; D: TRBD1; CDR3: CASSAGGGVGETQYF; DNA: TGTGCCAGCAGCGCAGGGGGTGGGGTGGGAGAGACCCAGTACTTC
J: TRBJ1-2; V: TRBV6-6; size: once; D: NA; CDR3: CASSYSTEGYTF; DNA: TGTGCCAGCAGTTACTCTACAGAAGGCTACACCTTC
J: TRBJ2-5; V: TRBV25-1; size: once; D: NA; CDR3: CASSDRGWYQETQYF; DNA: TGTGCCAGCAGTGATAGGGGGTGGTACCAAGAGACCCAGTACTTC
J: TRBJ2-6; V: TRBV10-3; size: NA; D: TRBD2; CDR3: CAISESASGGPHSGANVLTF; DNA: TGTGCCATCAGTGAGTCGGCTAGCGGGGGCCCTCACTCTGGGGCCAACGTCCTGACTTTC
J: TRBJ2-3; V: TRBV4-2; size: NA; D: TRBD2; CDR3: CASSRLQTSGRADTQYF; DNA: TGTGCCAGCAGCCGCCTCCAGACTAGCGGGAGGGCAGATACGCAGTATTTT
J: TRBJ2-5; V: TRBV19; size: NA; D: NA; CDR3: CAAGQSETQYF; DNA: TGTGCCGCCGGACAGTCGGAGACCCAGTACTTC
J: TRBJ2-7; V: TRBV15; size: NA; D: NA; CDR3: CATSRERGVEYEQYF; DNA: TGTGCCACCAGCAGAGAACGAGGGGTGGAGTACGAGCAGTACTTC
J: TRBJ1-4; V: TRBV27; size: NA; D: TRBD1; CDR3: CASSLKATGWEKLFF; DNA: TGTGCCAGCAGTTTAAAAGCGACAGGGTGGGAAAAACTGTTTTTT
J: TRBJ2-5; V: TRBV24-1; size: NA; D: TRBD2; CDR3: CATSGTSGRPRGETQYF; DNA: TGTGCCACCAGTGGGACTAGCGGGAGACCCAGAGGGGAGACCCAGTACTTC
J: TRBJ2-5; V: TRBV9; size: NA; D: NA; CDR3: CASSVAGEETQYF; DNA: TGTGCCAGCAGCGTAGCGGGCGAAGAGACCCAGTACTTC
J: TRBJ2-3; V: TRBV4-2; size: NA; D: NA; CDR3: CASSQTYADTQYF; DNA: TGTGCCAGCAGCCAGACCTACGCAGATACGCAGTATTTT
J: TRBJ2-1; V: TRBV7-2; size: NA; D: NA; CDR3: CASSLGLGIPGEQFF; DNA: TGTGCCAGCAGCTTGGGACTTGGTATTCCTGGTGAGCAGTTCTTC
J: TRBJ1-1; V: TRBV12-3/TRBV12-4; size: once; D: NA; CDR3: CASSRGGTEAFF; DNA: TGTGCCAGCAGTCGAGGAGGCACTGAAGCTTTCTTT
J: TRBJ1-6; V: TRBV19; size: NA; D: NA; CDR3: CASQGTYNSPLHF; DNA: TGTGCCAGTCAGGGGACTTATAATTCACCCCTCCACTTT
J: TRBJ1-1; V: TRBV7-3; size: NA; D: TRBD1; CDR3: CASSLTGRNTEAFF; DNA: TGTGCCAGCAGCCTGACAGGGAGGAACACTGAAGCTTTCTTT
J: TRBJ1-2; V: TRBV10-3; size: few; D: NA; CDR3: CAIRDRDNYGYTF; DNA: TGTGCCATCAGGGACAGAGATAACTATGGCTACACCTTC
J: TRBJ1-2; V: TRBV19; size: few; D: NA; CDR3: CASSYRDGYGYTF; DNA: TGTGCCAGTAGTTATCGGGACGGTTATGGCTACACCTTC
J: TRBJ2-4; V: TRBV7-8; size: NA; D: TRBD2; CDR3: CASSVKGLAGGLAKNIQYF; DNA: TGTGCCAGCAGCGTAAAGGGACTAGCGGGAGGACTAGCCAAAAACATTCAGTACTTC
J: TRBJ2-2; V: TRBV4-3; size: few; D: TRBD1; CDR3: CASSPRDRGLDTGELFF; DNA: TGCGCCAGCAGCCCGCGGGACAGGGGGCTCGACACCGGGGAGCTGTTTTTT
J: TRBJ2-3; V: TRBV3-1/TRBV3-2; size: few; D: TRBD2; CDR3: CASSPLSGPSTDTQYF; DNA: TGTGCCAGCAGCCCGCTTAGCGGGCCTAGCACAGATACGCAGTATTTT
J: TRBJ2-1; V: TRBV7-9; size: NA; D: TRBD1; CDR3: CASSLSQGGDEQFF; DNA: TGTGCCAGCAGCTTATCCCAAGGGGGCGATGAGCAGTTCTTC
J: TRBJ2-3; V: TRBV11-2; size: NA; D: NA; CDR3: CASSFLGLDTDTQYF; DNA: TGTGCCAGCAGCTTCCTGGGACTTGATACAGATACGCAGTATTTT
J: TRBJ1-5; V: TRBV24-1; size: NA; D: NA; CDR3: CATSEINQPQHF; DNA: TGTGCCACCAGTGAAATTAATCAGCCCCAGCATTTT
J: TRBJ1-2; V: TRBV11-3; size: NA; D: NA; CDR3: CASSRTRGNYGYTF; DNA: TGTGCCAGCAGCCGGACTAGGGGGAACTATGGCTACACCTTC
J: TRBJ2-1; V: TRBV18; size: NA; D: TRBD2; CDR3: CASSPTSGSWIEQFF; DNA: TGTGCCAGCTCACCTACTAGCGGGAGTTGGATTGAGCAGTTCTTC
J: TRBJ1-3; V: TRBV7-9; size: NA; D: TRBD1; CDR3: CASSRQGVGNTIYF; DNA: TGTGCCAGCAGTCGACAGGGTGTTGGAAACACCATATATTTT
J: TRBJ1-4; V: TRBV29-1; size: once; D: NA; CDR3: CSVEDQGRGEKLFF; DNA: TGCAGCGTTGAAGATCAAGGGAGAGGGGAAAAACTGTTTTTT
J: TRBJ1-4; V: TRBV30; size: NA; D: NA; CDR3: CAWLPTNEKLFF; DNA: TGTGCCTGGCTGCCAACTAATGAAAAACTGTTTTTT
J: TRBJ1-5; V: TRBV7-2; size: once; D: NA; CDR3: CASTGGSNQPQHF; DNA: TGTGCCAGCACCGGGGGGAGCAATCAGCCCCAGCATTTT
J: TRBJ1-6; V: TRBV7-3; size: NA; D: NA; CDR3: CASSSSGNNSPLHF; DNA: TGTGCCAGCTCATCTTCGGGGAATAATTCACCCCTCCACTTT
J: TRBJ2-5; V: TRBV11-2; size: NA; D: TRBD2; CDR3: CASSSTSGGQETQYF; DNA: TGTGCCAGCAGCTCAACTAGCGGGGGACAAGAGACCCAGTACTTC
J: TRBJ1-2; V: TRBV10-3; size: once; D: NA; CDR3: CAISESRVQGYTF; DNA: TGTGCCATCAGTGAGTCCAGGGTCCAAGGCTACACCTTC
J: TRBJ1-1; V: TRBV19; size: once; D: NA; CDR3: CASSTYQGAGRHTEAFF; DNA: TGTGCCAGTAGTACCTACCAAGGGGCAGGTAGGCACACTGAAGCTTTCTTT
J: TRBJ2-2; V: TRBV4-3; size: NA; D: NA; CDR3: CASSQEVGRLTGELFF; DNA: TGCGCCAGCAGCCAAGAGGTGGGACGTTTAACCGGGGAGCTGTTTTTT
J: TRBJ1-3; V: TRBV11-3; size: NA; D: NA; CDR3: CASSSGNTIYF; DNA: TGTGCCAGCAGCTCTGGAAACACCATATATTTT
J: TRBJ1-4; V: TRBV27; size: NA; D: TRBD1; CDR3: CASRNTGGGEKLFF; DNA: TGTGCCAGCAGAAATACAGGGGGAGGTGAAAAACTGTTTTTT